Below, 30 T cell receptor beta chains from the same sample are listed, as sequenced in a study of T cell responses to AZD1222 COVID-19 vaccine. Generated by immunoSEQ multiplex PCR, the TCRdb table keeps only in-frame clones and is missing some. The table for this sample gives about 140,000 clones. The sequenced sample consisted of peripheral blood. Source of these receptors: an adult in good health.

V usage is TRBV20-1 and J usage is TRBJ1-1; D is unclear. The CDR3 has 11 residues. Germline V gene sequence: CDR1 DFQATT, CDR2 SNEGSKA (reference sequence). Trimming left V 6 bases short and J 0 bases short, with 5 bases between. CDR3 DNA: TGCAGTGCCCCCCTGAACACTGAAGCTTTCTTT. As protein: CSAPLNTEAFF.

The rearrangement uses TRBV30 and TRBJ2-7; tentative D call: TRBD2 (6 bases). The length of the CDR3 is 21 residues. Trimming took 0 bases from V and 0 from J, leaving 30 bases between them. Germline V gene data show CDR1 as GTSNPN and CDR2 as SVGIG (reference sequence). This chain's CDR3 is CAWSVRGRKDNFFLPSYEQYF. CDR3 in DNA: TGTGCCTGGAGTGTACGAGGGAGGAAGGACAATTTTTTCCTACCCTCCTACGAGCAGTACTTC.

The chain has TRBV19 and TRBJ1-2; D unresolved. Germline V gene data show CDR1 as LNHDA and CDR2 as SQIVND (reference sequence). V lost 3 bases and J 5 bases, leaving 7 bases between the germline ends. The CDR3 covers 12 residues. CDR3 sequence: CASSMGHYGYTF. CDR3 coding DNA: TGTGCCAGTAGTATGGGTCATTATGGCTACACCTTC.

The CDR3 protein is CSASKPMTATDTQYF. The DNA for the CDR3 is TGCAGTGCTAGTAAACCAATGACCGCGACAGATACGCAGTATTTT. V is TRBV20-1 and J is TRBJ2-3; D uncertain. The CDR3 runs to 15 residues. Per germline, CDR1 DFQATT and CDR2 SNEGSKA (reference sequence). Trimming took 3 bases from V and 3 from J, leaving 16 bases between them.

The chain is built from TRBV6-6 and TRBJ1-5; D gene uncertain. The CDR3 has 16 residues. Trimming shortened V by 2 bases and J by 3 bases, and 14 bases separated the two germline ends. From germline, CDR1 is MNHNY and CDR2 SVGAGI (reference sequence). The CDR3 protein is CASSYGSPIDNQPQHF. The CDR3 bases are TGTGCCAGCAGTTACGGTTCACCGATTGACAATCAGCCCCAGCATTTT.

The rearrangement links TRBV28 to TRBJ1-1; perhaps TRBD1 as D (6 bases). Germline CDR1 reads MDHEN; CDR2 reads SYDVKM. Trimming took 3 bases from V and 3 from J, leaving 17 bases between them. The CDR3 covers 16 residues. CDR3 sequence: CASSFWSGGRDTEAFF. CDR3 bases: TGTGCCAGCAGTTTTTGGTCCGGGGGCCGGGACACTGAAGCTTTCTTT.

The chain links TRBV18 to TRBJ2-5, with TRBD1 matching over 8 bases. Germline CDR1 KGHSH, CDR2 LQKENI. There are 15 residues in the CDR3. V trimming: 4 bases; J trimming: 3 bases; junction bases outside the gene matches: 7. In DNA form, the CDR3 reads TGTGCCAGCTCACGCCAGTGGACAGGGAAAGAGACCCAGTACTTC. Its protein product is CASSRQWTGKETQYF.

Written as DNA, the CDR3 is TGTGCCACCCACGCCGGGACAGACATGAACACTGAAGCTTTCTTT. This gives the protein CATHAGTDMNTEAFF. J is TRBJ1-1 and V is TRBV19; 7 nucleotides agree with TRBD1. The germline CDR1 and CDR2 sequences are LNHDA and SQIVND (reference sequence). The ends lost 10 bases at V and 0 bases at J; junction bases unmatched: 11. The CDR3 has 15 amino acids.

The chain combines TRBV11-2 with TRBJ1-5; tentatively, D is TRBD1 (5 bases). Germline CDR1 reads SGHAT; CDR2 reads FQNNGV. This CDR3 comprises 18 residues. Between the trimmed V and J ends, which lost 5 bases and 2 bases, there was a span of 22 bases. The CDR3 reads CASSPRGGPGSGNQPQHF. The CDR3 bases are TGTGCCAGCAGCCCACGCGGGGGACCTGGAAGTGGCAATCAGCCCCAGCATTTT.

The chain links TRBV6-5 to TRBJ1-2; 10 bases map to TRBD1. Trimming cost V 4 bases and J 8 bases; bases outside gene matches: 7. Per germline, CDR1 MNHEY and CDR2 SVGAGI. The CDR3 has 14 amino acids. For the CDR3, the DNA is TGTGCCAGCAGTTCTTTGGACAGGGGGAGCGGCTACACCTTC. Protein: CASSSLDRGSGYTF.

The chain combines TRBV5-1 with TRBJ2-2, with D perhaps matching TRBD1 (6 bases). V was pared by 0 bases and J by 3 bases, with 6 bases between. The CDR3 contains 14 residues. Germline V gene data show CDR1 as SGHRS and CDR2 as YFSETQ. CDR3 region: CASSLEGDTGELFF. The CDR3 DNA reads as TGCGCCAGCAGCTTGGAGGGGGACACCGGGGAGCTGTTTTTT.

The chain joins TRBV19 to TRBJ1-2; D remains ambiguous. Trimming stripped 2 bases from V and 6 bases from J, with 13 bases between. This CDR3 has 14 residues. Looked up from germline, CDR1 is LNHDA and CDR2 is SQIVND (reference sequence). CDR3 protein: CASSIWGWLDGYTF. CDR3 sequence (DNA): TGTGCCAGTAGTATATGGGGTTGGTTGGATGGCTACACCTTC. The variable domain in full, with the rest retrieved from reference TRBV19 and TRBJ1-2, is DGGITQSPKYLFRKEGQNVTLSCEQNLNHDAMYWYRQDPGQGLRLIYYSQIVNDFQKGDIAEGYSVSREKKESFPLTVTSAQKNPTAFYLCASSIWGWLDGYTFGSGTRLTVV.

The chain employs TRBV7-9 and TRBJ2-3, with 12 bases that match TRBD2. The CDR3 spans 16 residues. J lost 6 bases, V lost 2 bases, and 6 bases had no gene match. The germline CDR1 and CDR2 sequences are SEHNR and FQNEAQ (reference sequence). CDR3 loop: CASSLTLAGGRDTQYF. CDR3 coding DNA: TGTGCCAGCAGCTTAACCCTAGCGGGGGGGCGGGATACGCAGTATTTT.

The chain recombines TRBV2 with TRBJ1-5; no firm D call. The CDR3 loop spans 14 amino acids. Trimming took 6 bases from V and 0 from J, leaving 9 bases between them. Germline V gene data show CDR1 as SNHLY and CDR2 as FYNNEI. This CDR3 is CASSSEGSNQPQHF. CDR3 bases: TGTGCCAGCAGCTCGGAGGGTAGCAATCAGCCCCAGCATTTT. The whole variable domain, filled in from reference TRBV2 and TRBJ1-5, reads EPEVTQTPSHQVTQMGQEVILRCVPISNHLYFYWYRQILGQKVEFLVSFYNNEISEKSEIFDDQFSVERPDGSNFTLKIRSTKLEDSAMYFCASSSEGSNQPQHFGDGTRLSIL.

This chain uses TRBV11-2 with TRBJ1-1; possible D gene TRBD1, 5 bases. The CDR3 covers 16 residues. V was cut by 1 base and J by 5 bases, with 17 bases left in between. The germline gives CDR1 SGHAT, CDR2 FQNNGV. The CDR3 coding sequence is TGTGCCAGCAGCTTAGGGGGAGGTCGGGGCCTAACTGAAGCTTTCTTT. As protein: CASSLGGGRGLTEAFF.

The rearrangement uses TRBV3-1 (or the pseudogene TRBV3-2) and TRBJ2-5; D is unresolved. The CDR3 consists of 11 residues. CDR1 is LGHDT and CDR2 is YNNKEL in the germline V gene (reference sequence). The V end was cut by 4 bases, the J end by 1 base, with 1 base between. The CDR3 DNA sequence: TGTGCCAGCAGCCTCCAAGAGACCCAGTACTTC. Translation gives CASSLQETQYF.

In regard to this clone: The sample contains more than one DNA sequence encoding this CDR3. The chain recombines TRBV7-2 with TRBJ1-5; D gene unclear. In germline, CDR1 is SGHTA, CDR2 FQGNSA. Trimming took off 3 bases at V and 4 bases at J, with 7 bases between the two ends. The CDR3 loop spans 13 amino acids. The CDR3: CASSLELNQPQHF. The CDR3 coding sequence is TGTGCCAGCAGCTTGGAGCTAAATCAGCCCCAGCATTTT.

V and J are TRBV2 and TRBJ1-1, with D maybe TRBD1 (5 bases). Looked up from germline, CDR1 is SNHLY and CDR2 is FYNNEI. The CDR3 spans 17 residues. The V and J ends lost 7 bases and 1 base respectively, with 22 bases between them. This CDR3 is CASTTSEGLSRNTEAFF. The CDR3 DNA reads TGTGCCAGCACCACATCAGAGGGGTTAAGTCGGAACACTGAAGCTTTCTTT.

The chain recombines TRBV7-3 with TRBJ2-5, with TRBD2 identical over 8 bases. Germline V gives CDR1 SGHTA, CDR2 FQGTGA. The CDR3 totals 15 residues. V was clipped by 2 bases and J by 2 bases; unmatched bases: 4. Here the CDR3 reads CASSLAGGTQETQYF. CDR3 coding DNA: TGTGCCAGCAGCTTAGCGGGGGGTACTCAAGAGACCCAGTACTTC.

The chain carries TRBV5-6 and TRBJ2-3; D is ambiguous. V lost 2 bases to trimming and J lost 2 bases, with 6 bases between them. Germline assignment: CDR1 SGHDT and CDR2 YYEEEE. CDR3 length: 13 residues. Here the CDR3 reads CASSLKFTDTQYF. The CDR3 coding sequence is TGTGCCAGCAGCTTAAAGTTCACAGATACGCAGTATTTT.

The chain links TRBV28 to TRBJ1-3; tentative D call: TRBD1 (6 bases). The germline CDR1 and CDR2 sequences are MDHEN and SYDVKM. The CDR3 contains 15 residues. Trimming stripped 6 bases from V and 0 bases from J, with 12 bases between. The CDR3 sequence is CASRLDRSSGNTIYF. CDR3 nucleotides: TGTGCCAGCAGACTAGACAGGAGCTCTGGAAACACCATATATTTT.

The CDR3 DNA sequence: TGTGCCAGCAGCTATAAAAACACTGAAGCTTTCTTT. Amino acid sequence: CASSYKNTEAFF. This chain joins TRBV7-9 and TRBJ1-1; no reliable D call. The V end lost 4 bases, the J end lost 2 bases, and 5 bases lay between the germline ends. Germline lookup yields CDR1 SEHNR and CDR2 FQNEAQ (reference sequence). The CDR3 consists of 12 residues.

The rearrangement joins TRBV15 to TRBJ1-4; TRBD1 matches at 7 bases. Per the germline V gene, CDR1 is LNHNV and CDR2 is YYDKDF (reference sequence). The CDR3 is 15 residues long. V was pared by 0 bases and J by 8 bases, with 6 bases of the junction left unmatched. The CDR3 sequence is CATSRDVRGPEKLFF. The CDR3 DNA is TGTGCCACCAGCAGAGATGTAAGGGGGCCAGAAAAACTGTTTTTT.

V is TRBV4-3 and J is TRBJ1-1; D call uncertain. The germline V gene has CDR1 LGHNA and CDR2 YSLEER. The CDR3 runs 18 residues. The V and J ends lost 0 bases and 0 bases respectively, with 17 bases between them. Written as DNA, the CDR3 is TGCGCCAGCAGCCAAGATGGAGGAACTATATTCATGAACACTGAAGCTTTCTTT. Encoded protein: CASSQDGGTIFMNTEAFF.

The CDR3 sequence: CSVRGAGVDQPQHF. The CDR3 DNA is TGCAGCGTTCGTGGGGCCGGGGTGGATCAGCCCCAGCATTTT. The chain joins TRBV29-1 to TRBJ1-5; maybe TRBD1 (5 bases). The CDR3 runs to 14 residues. The ends were cut back, 5 bases at V and 5 bases at J, with 16 bases in the middle. Germline CDR1 SQVTM, CDR2 ANQGSEA.

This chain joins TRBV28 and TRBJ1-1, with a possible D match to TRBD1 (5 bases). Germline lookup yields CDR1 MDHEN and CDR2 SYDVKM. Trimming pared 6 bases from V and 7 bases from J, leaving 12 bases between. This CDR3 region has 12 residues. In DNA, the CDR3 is TGTGCCAGCAGCAAAATGGGGCTTGAAGCTTTCTTT. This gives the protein CASSKMGLEAFF.

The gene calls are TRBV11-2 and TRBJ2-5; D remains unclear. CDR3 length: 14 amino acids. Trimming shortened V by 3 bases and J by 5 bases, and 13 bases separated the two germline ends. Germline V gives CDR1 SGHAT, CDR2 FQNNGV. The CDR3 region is CASSFNLGTETQYF. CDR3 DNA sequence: TGTGCCAGCAGCTTTAATTTAGGTACGGAGACCCAGTACTTC.

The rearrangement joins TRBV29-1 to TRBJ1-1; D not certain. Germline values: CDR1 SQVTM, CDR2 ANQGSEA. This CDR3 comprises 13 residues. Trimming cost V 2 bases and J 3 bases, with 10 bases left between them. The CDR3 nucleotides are TGCAGCGTTGAACGTCAGATGGACACTGAAGCTTTCTTT. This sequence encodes CSVERQMDTEAFF.

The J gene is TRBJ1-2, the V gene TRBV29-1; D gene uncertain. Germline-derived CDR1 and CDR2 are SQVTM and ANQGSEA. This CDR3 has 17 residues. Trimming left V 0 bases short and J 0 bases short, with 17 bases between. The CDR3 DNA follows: TGCAGCGTTGAAGAAACGCCGGGGAATCATGCTAACTATGGCTACACCTTC. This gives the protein CSVEETPGNHANYGYTF. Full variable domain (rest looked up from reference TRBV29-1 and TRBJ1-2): SAVISQKPSRDICQRGTSLTIQCQVDSQVTMMFWYRQQPGQSLTLIATANQGSEATYESGFVIDKFPISRPNLTFSTLTVSNMSPEDSSIYLCSVEETPGNHANYGYTFGSGTRLTVV.

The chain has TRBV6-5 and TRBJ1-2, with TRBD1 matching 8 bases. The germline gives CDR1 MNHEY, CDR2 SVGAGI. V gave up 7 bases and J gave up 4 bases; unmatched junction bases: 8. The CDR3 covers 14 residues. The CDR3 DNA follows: TGTGCCAGCACCTCACAGGGGGGGTCCTATGGCTACACCTTC. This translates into CASTSQGGSYGYTF.